This T cell receptor (beta chain) was found in a study of blood T cell repertoires in COVID-19. Background on the study: Samples came from the United States, Italy and Spain, spanning acute and convalescent COVID-19. Sources were T cells, B-cell-depleted T cells, or PBMCs; the material itself was cDNA or gDNA.

The CDR3 covers 16 residues. Germline V gene data show CDR1 as LNHDA and CDR2 as SQIVND (reference sequence). J gave up 5 bases and V 5 bases, and 9 bases lay outside the gene matches. Original analysis: Amplification with reference gene primers provided the estimates of nucleated cell counts. The method was immunoSEQ multiplex PCR; TCRdb's version includes in-frame clones alone and lacks a portion of them. The V and J calls and the clone size are those of that table, but D and trimming were determined from the DNA. The sample carries under 450,000 clones, 70% to 90% recorded once. Sequencing was performed on peripheral blood. The rearrangement links TRBV19 to TRBJ1-5; 10 bases line up with TRBD1. The source of this sequence is a woman aged 55-69 years with COVID-19, enrolled during active disease. The CDR3 nucleotides are TGTGCCAGTAGTCCGGGACAGGGGATTCGGGATCAGCCCCAGCATTTT. The encoded protein is CASSPGQGIRDQPQHF.